This T cell receptor beta chain comes out of a study of shared clonotypes between healthy human individuals. About the study: For every donor, three CD4 naive, three CD4 memory, two CD8 naive and one CD8 memory plates were used.

Data came from immunoSEQ multiplex PCR; TCRdb stores just in-frame clones and leaves some out. The sample includes some 350,000 clones, approximately 79% of them seen just once. About this clone itself: Its antigen is currently unknown.

The V gene's germline CDR1 is SGHRS and CDR2 YFSETQ. V lost 4 bases to trimming and J lost 2 bases, with 23 bases between them. This CDR3 is built from 18 residues. Regarding the study as a whole: Some clonotypes were shared by all four sorted-subset donors, while others were not shared. The non-shared ones had lower generation probabilities than the shared ones.

Specimen: memory CD4+ T cells sorted from blood. Subset in this sample: CD45RA-negative fraction. This chain connects TRBV5-1 to TRBJ2-3, with D possibly being TRBD1 (5 bases). The receptor's source is a man aged 25 to 40 in good health. The CDR3 coding sequence is TGCGCCAGCAGCCCCAAGGGGCAGGGAACATTTTTCACAGATACGCAGTATTTT. Translating it yields CASSPKGQGTFFTDTQYF.